This T cell receptor (beta chain) was identified during a study of T cells in Graves' hyperthyroidism and ophthalmopathy. The CDR3 is 14 amino acids. Germline assignment: CDR1 MNHEY and CDR2 SMNVEV (reference sequence). TCR beta CDR3 sequences were amplified from RNA transcripts. Initially, a first-round RT-PCR of the TCR CDR3 employed the HTBI primer set. TCRdb redid the calling of the multiplex PCR reads with MiXCR, one entry per CDR3 protein. The sample has over 450,000 distinct CDR3 sequences, approximately 17% seen once; the top ten hold under 20%. Notes on this clonotype: One end of the junction is discordant with germline, which a read error may explain.

Sample: blood. The chain is built from TRBV27 and TRBJ2-2; D is perhaps TRBD2 (5 bases). The receptor was derived from a woman between 18 and 29 years old with Graves' ophthalmopathy. CDR3 nucleotide sequence: TGTGCCAGCAGTTTATGGCAGAACACCGGGGAACTGTTTTTT. Translated: CASSLWQNTGELFF.